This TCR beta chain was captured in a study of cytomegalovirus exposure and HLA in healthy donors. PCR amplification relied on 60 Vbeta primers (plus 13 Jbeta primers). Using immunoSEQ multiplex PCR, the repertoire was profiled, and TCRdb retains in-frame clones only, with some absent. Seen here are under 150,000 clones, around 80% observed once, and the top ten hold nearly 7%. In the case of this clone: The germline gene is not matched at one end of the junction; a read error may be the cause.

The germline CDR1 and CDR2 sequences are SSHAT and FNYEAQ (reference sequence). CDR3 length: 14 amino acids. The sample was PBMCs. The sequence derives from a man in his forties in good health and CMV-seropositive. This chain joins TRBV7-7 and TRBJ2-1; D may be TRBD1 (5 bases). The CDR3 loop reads CASSLDRNYNEQFF. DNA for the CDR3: TGTGCTAGCAGCTTAGACAGAAACTACAATGAGCAGTTCTTC. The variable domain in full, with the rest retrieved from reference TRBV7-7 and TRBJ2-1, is GAGVSQSPRYKVTKRGQDVTLRCDPISSHATLYWYQQALGQGPEFLTYFNYEAQPDKSGLPSDRFSAERPEGSISTLTIQRTEQRDSAMYRCASSLDRNYNEQFFGPGTRLTVL.